The rows below give T cell receptor beta chains drawn from one sample of a study of T cells in Graves' hyperthyroidism and ophthalmopathy. TCRdb reprocessed the multiplex PCR reads via MiXCR and lists one record per CDR3 protein. The repertoire consists of around 340,000 distinct CDR3 sequences, with roughly 20% occurring once and the leading ten covering 49%. The sequenced sample consisted of blood. The receptor set was obtained from a woman in her forties or fifties with Graves' hyperthyroidism. CDR3s include the opening cysteine and the closing phenylalanine or tryptophan. D genes are given only for firm matches. Only some rows state a clone size, as once, few, many or a class for expanded clones.

few TRBJ1-3 NA TRBV3-1 CASSQDGVSGNTIYF TGTGCCAGCAGCCAAGATGGAGTCTCTGGAAACACCATATATTTT
many TRBJ1-1 TRBD1 TRBV20-1 CSARVQGARSEAFF TGCAGTGCTAGAGTACAGGGGGCGCGTTCTGAAGCTTTCTTT
NA TRBJ2-2 NA TRBV5-6 CARPGGFSGELFF TGTGCCCGACCCGGGGGTTTTTCCGGGGAGCTGTTTTTT
NA TRBJ2-5 NA TRBV15 CATSLHRTDQETQYF TGTGCCACCAGCCTACACAGGACAGATCAAGAGACCCAGTACTTC
NA TRBJ2-2 NA TRBV3-1 CASSLAPGELFF TGTGCCAGCAGTCTAGCGCCCGGGGAGCTGTTTTTT
many TRBJ2-7 TRBD2 TRBV20-1 CSASGLAGDHEQYF TGCAGTGCAAGCGGTCTAGCGGGAGATCACGAGCAGTACTTC
many TRBJ2-3 TRBD2 TRBV5-1 CASSLAPAGVSTDTQYF TGCGCCAGCAGCTTAGCCCCCGCGGGGGTAAGCACAGATACGCAGTATTTT
few TRBJ1-5 NA TRBV30 CAWAGTENQPQHF TGTGCCTGGGCCGGGACCGAGAATCAGCCCCAGCATTTT
NA TRBJ1-5 NA TRBV7-9 CASSAGQRLNQPQHF TGTGCCAGCAGCGCAGGGCAGCGCCTCAATCAGCCCCAGCATTTT
NA TRBJ2-2 TRBD2 TRBV15 CATSRDPLISGEHYDGELFF TGTGCCACCAGCAGAGATCCGCTCATTAGCGGGGAGCATTATGACGGGGAGCTGTTTTTT
many TRBJ2-7 TRBD1 TRBV20-1 CSAPPIDRGIHEQYF TGCAGTGCTCCGCCTATTGACAGGGGCATCCACGAGCAGTACTTC
NA TRBJ1-6 TRBD1 TRBV6-2/TRBV6-3 CASSYVGGQGGSPLHF TGTGCCAGCAGTTACGTGGGGGGACAGGGAGGCTCACCCCTCCACTTT
NA TRBJ1-5 TRBD1 TRBV20-1 CSARDPGQGSNQPQHF TGCAGTGCTAGAGATCCGGGACAGGGTAGCAATCAGCCCCAGCATTTT
many TRBJ2-1 TRBD1 TRBV6-1 CASGHPRGTENEQFF TGTGCCAGCGGGCACCCGAGGGGGACAGAGAATGAGCAGTTCTTC
many TRBJ2-3 NA TRBV20-1 CSARDYLALSTDTQYF TGCAGTGCTAGAGATTACCTAGCACTAAGCACAGATACGCAGTATTTT
few TRBJ1-1 NA TRBV6-6 CASSYVQGSRAFF TGTGCCAGCAGTTACGTCCAGGGGTCTCGAGCTTTCTTT
NA TRBJ2-3 TRBD2 TRBV18 CASSPRTSGGTDTQYF TGTGCCAGCTCACCTAGGACTAGCGGGGGCACAGATACGCAGTATTTT
NA TRBJ2-5 NA TRBV6-1 CASSGGTASGQETQYF TGTGCCAGCAGCGGCGGGACTGCGTCCGGCCAAGAGACCCAGTACTTC
few TRBJ2-1 NA TRBV27 CASKDDEAPSVGNEQFF TGTGCCAGCAAGGATGACGAGGCCCCTTCGGTCGGCAATGAGCAGTTCTTC